This T cell receptor (beta chain) is from a study of OX40 agonist ivuxolimab in advanced cancers. Study-level information: Patients were given ivuxolimab, an antibody that agonizes OX40 (CD134). General study points: The authors also found low normalized T-cell clonal expansion in some nonresponders. By week 6 at 0.1 to 3.0 mg/kg, blood CD4+ and CD8+ T cells had expanded clonally.

The assay was immunoSEQ multiplex PCR, and TCRdb's table has in-frame clones only and misses some. The sample yields more than 70,000 clones, around 90% seen once. Patients had blood sampled at baseline and again on cycle 4 day 1 and cycle 7 day 1. A note on this clone: Its target is not known.

The sequence was obtained from an adult with an advanced solid tumor such as melanoma, head and neck, liver or kidney cancer. The source was CD4+ or CD8+ T cells sorted from blood, collected in a trial of the OX40 agonist ivuxolimab.

Here the CDR3 reads CASGGWSTDTQYF. The CDR3 nucleotides are TGTGCCAGCGGTGGCTGGAGCACAGATACGCAGTATTTT. V usage is TRBV2 and J usage is TRBJ2-3, with D uncertain. The germline gives CDR1 SNHLY, CDR2 FYNNEI. Trimming took 8 bases from V and 0 from J, leaving 9 bases between them. This CDR3 contains 13 residues. Based on the CDR3 plus reference TRBV2 and TRBJ2-3, the full variable domain is EPEVTQTPSHQVTQMGQEVILRCVPISNHLYFYWYRQILGQKVEFLVSFYNNEISEKSEIFDDQFSVERPDGSNFTLKIRSTKLEDSAMYFCASGGWSTDTQYFGPGTRLTVL.